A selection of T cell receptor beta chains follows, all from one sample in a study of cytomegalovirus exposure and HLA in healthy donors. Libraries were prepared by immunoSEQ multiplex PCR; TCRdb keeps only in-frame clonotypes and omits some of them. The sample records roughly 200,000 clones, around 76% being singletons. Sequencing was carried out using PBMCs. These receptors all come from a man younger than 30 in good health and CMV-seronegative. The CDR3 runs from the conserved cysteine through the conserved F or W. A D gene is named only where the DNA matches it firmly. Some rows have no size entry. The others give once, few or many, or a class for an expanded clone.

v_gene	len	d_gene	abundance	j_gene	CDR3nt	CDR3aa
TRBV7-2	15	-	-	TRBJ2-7	TGTGCCAGCAGCCAGGGCGGAGCCCCTGCCTACGAGCAGTACTTC	CASSQGGAPAYEQYF
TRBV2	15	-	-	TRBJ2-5	TGTGCCAGCGCTAATAGGGCAGGGCCACAAGAGACCCAGTACTTC	CASANRAGPQETQYF
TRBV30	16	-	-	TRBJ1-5	TGTGCCTGGAGTGTACAAGGGGCTGGGCGAGGCCAGCCCCAGCATTTT	CAWSVQGAGRGQPQHF
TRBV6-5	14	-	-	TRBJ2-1	TGTGCCAGCAGTTATTCAGGGGGGTTAGATGAGCAGTTCTTC	CASSYSGGLDEQFF
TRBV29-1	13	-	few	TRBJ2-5	TGCAGCGTTGAAGTTGAGGCGGGGGAGACCCAGTACTTC	CSVEVEAGETQYF
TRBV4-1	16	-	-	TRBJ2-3	TGCGCCAGCAGCCAAGACCCGGGTCTTAGCACAGATACGCAGTATTTT	CASSQDPGLSTDTQYF
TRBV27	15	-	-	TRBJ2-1	TGTGCCAGCAGTTCGGGGACTCCAACCTACAATGAGCAGTTCTTC	CASSSGTPTYNEQFF
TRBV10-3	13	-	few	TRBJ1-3	TGTGCCGTACAGGCTACCTCTGGAAACACCATATATTTT	CAVQATSGNTIYF
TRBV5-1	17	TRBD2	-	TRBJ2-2	TGCGCCAGCAGCCCCGGGACTAGCGGGAGAGTCACCGGGGAGCTGTTTTTT	CASSPGTSGRVTGELFF
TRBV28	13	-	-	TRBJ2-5	TGTGCCAGCACATTCAGGTACCAAGAGACCCAGTACTTC	CASTFRYQETQYF
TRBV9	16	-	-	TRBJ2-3	TGTGCCAGCAGCCCAGGGACTGGCGGGCGCACAGATACGCAGTATTTT	CASSPGTGGRTDTQYF
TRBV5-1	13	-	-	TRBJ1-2	TGCGCCAGCAGCGAGCCAGGTGTTTATGGCTACACCTTC	CASSEPGVYGYTF
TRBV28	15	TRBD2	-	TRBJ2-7	TGTGCCAGCAGCCCAACTAGCGGGAGGACGGACGAGCAGTACTTC	CASSPTSGRTDEQYF
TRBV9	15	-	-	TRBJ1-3	TGTGCCAGCACTAGTGGCAGCTCCCCTGGAAACACCATATATTTT	CASTSGSSPGNTIYF
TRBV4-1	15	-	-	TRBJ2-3	TGCGCCAGCAGCCAAGAACCCGGGTTCACAGATACGCAGTATTTT	CASSQEPGFTDTQYF
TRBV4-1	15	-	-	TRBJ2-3	TGCGCCAGCAGCCAAAGACAGGCGGGCACAGATACGCAGTATTTT	CASSQRQAGTDTQYF
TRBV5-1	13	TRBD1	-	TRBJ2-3	TGCGCCAGTACGGGACAGACGACAGATACGCAGTATTTT	CASTGQTTDTQYF
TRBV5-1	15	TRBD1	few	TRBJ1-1	TGCGCCAGCAGCTTTACAGGGGGACCGAACACTGAAGCTTTCTTT	CASSFTGGPNTEAFF
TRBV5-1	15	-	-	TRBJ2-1	TGCGCCAGCAGCTTCTCTGTCCCAGGCCCCAATGAGCAGTTCTTC	CASSFSVPGPNEQFF
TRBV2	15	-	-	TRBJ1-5	TGTGCCAGCAGGGGGGGGACAATCCGCAATCAGCCCCAGCATTTT	CASRGGTIRNQPQHF
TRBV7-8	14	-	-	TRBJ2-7	TGTGCCAGTAGGTTGACAGCAGGCTACTACGAGCAGTACTTC	CASRLTAGYYEQYF
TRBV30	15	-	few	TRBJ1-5	TGTGCCTGGAGTGTTAGGGGTAGGGGCAATCAGCCCCAGCATTTT	CAWSVRGRGNQPQHF
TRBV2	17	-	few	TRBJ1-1	TGTGCCAGCAGTCCGGGGACTACAGGGTCGGGGAACACTGAAGCTTTCTTT	CASSPGTTGSGNTEAFF
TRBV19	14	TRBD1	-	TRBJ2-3	TGTGCCACCTGGGACAGCGTTCGTACAGATACGCAGTATTTT	CATWDSVRTDTQYF
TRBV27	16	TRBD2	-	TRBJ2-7	TGTGCCAGCAGTTTATTAGGGACTAGCGGGACCAGAGAGCAGTACTTC	CASSLLGTSGTREQYF
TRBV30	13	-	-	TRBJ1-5	TGTGCCTGGAGTCCAGATAACAATCAGCCCCAGCATTTT	CAWSPDNNQPQHF